This TCR beta chain derives from a study of blood T cell repertoires in COVID-19. Looking at the study overall: Donors in the United States, Italy and Spain gave samples during acute or convalescent COVID-19.

In the study's own analysis: By means of reference gene primer amplification, nucleated cell counts were estimated. This table comes from immunoSEQ multiplex PCR, and its TCRdb copy is limited to in-frame clones, with some not included. V and J calls plus clone size are reproduced from that table; the DNA served to infer D and trimming. The sample lists about 200,000 clones; 80% to 85% were seen once. The CDR3 length is 15 residues. Germline CDR1 and CDR2: MNHEY and SVGAGI. With 7 bases removed from V and 4 bases from J, the gap between germline ends came to 17 bases. This rearrangement joins TRBV6-5 to TRBJ1-5; D may be TRBD1 (5 bases). The TCR originated in a man in his forties or fifties who had recovered from COVID-19. Sequenced material: PBMCs or T cells enriched from blood (not recorded which). CDR3 nucleotide sequence: TGTGCCAGCACCCTTAGCAGGGCGGGAAATCAGCCCCAGCATTTT. Its translation: CASTLSRAGNQPQHF.